The entry below gives a single T cell receptor (beta chain) sequence along with its context. Assignments of participants to cohorts depended upon their own reported clinical history. The record originates from a study of blood T cell repertoires in COVID-19. The table came from immunoSEQ multiplex PCR; TCRdb's copy has only in-frame clones and leaves some out. Of roughly 200,000 clones listed, approximately 85% were seen once; the top ten hold more than 7.5%. The CDR3 spans 15 residues. Specimen: PBMCs or T cells enriched from blood (not recorded which). The clonotype comes from a woman in her 30s who had recovered from COVID-19. This chain joins TRBV21-1 and TRBJ2-7; no DNA check was done on the table's D call, TRBD2. TRBV21-1 constitutes a pseudogene. The CDR3 DNA reads TGTGCCAGCAGCGGAGGGACTAGCGGGAAATACGAGCAGTACTTC. This sequence encodes CASSGGTSGKYEQYF.